The 20 T cell receptor beta chains below all came from one sample that was sequenced in a study of shared clonotypes between healthy human individuals. TCRdb's copy holds only in-frame clones and misses some; the assay was immunoSEQ multiplex PCR. Counted here are over 2 million clones, just under 95% occurring once; the ten biggest clones make up roughly 1%. Cells designated naive CD8 were CD45RO-negative and were positively selected for CCR7, with terminally differentiated effector memory CD45RA+ cells excluded. Input material: naive CD8+ T cells sorted from blood. Receptors originate from a man aged 18-30 years in good health.

CDR3 sequence: CAWRGPGETQYF. For the CDR3, the DNA is TGTGCCTGGAGAGGGCCTGGAGAGACCCAGTACTTC. The chain couples TRBV30 to TRBJ2-5; D gene ambiguous. The CDR3 sequence is 12 residues long. The germline V and J ends were trimmed by 3 bases and 4 bases, with 9 bases remaining between them. Germline CDR1 and CDR2: GTSNPN and SVGIG (reference sequence).

This clone appeared a few times. The chain combines TRBV11-2 with TRBJ2-3; D not resolved. Germline-derived CDR1 and CDR2 are SGHAT and FQNNGV. This CDR3 spans 13 amino acids. Trimming took off 2 bases at V and 0 bases at J, with 3 bases between the two ends. The CDR3 nucleotides are TGTGCCAGCAGCTTACGGAGCACAGATACGCAGTATTTT. Translation: CASSLRSTDTQYF. Combining the CDR3 with reference TRBV11-2 and TRBJ2-3 gives the whole variable domain EAGVAQSPRYKIIEKRQSVAFWCNPISGHATLYWYQQILGQGPKLLIQFQNNGVVDDSQLPKDRFSAERLKGVDSTLKIQPAKLEDSAVYLCASSLRSTDTQYFGPGTRLTVL.

This chain joins TRBV14 and TRBJ2-1; 7 nucleotides align to TRBD1. This CDR3 comprises 19 residues. Per germline, CDR1 SGHDN and CDR2 FVKESK. The ends lost 6 bases at V and 1 base at J; junction bases unmatched: 18. CDR3 protein: CASSFNTGARRTSYNEQFF. The CDR3 DNA reads TGTGCCAGCAGTTTCAACACAGGGGCCCGTCGAACGTCCTACAATGAGCAGTTCTTC.

The J gene is TRBJ2-5, the V gene TRBV5-1; D perhaps matches TRBD1 (6 bases). This CDR3 has 15 amino acids. Deletions cut 0 bases from V and 2 bases from J, with 11 bases between. The germline gives CDR1 SGHRS, CDR2 YFSETQ. CDR3 sequence: CASSLVYREQETQYF. Written as DNA, the CDR3 is TGCGCCAGCAGCTTGGTTTACAGGGAGCAAGAGACCCAGTACTTC.

V is TRBV28 and J is TRBJ2-5; a weak D match, TRBD1 (6 bases). Per germline, CDR1 MDHEN and CDR2 SYDVKM. Trimming stripped 1 base from V and 4 bases from J, with 19 bases between. The CDR3 has 17 amino acids. The CDR3 loop reads CASSLFPGTLRGETQYF. For the CDR3, the DNA is TGTGCCAGCAGTTTATTCCCCGGGACACTGAGAGGAGAGACCCAGTACTTC.

The rearrangement links TRBV27 to TRBJ2-1; D ambiguous. Germline V gives CDR1 MNHEY, CDR2 SMNVEV (reference sequence). V shed 3 bases and J shed 10 bases, with 13 bases lying between them. The CDR3 runs 13 residues. Here the CDR3 reads CASSLGLLREQFF. The CDR3 DNA reads TGTGCCAGCAGTTTGGGCCTACTTCGGGAGCAGTTCTTC.

The chain employs TRBV30 and TRBJ2-7; the D gene is possibly TRBD2 (6 bases). This CDR3 region has 13 residues. Trimming took off 4 bases at V and 2 bases at J, with 12 bases between the two ends. The germline CDR1 and CDR2 sequences are GTSNPN and SVGIG (reference sequence). The CDR3 nucleotides read TGTGCCTGGAAATTTGGGGGGACCTACGAGCAGTACTTC. Residues: CAWKFGGTYEQYF.

The chain has TRBV19 and TRBJ2-2; unclear D gene. CDR3 length: 13 residues. CDR1 is LNHDA, CDR2 SQIVND, per germline (reference sequence). Trimming cost V 3 bases and J 7 bases, with 9 bases left between them. The CDR3 nucleotides read TGTGCCAGTAGTATGGTCGGCGGCGGGGAGCTGTTTTTT. Its translation is CASSMVGGGELFF. The variable domain in full, with the rest retrieved from reference TRBV19 and TRBJ2-2, is DGGITQSPKYLFRKEGQNVTLSCEQNLNHDAMYWYRQDPGQGLRLIYYSQIVNDFQKGDIAEGYSVSREKKESFPLTVTSAQKNPTAFYLCASSMVGGGELFFGEGSRLTVL.

A remark on this clone: This same CDR3 is encoded by further DNA sequences in the sample. The rearrangement links TRBV27 to TRBJ2-2; D perhaps matches TRBD2 (6 bases). The germline V gene encodes CDR1 MNHEY and CDR2 SMNVEV (reference sequence). V shed 3 bases and J shed 5 bases, with 10 bases lying between them. There are 14 residues in the CDR3. In nucleotides, the CDR3 is TGTGCCAGCAGTTTGGGAGGCGGGACCGGGGAGCTGTTTTTT. Its translation: CASSLGGGTGELFF.

This rearrangement joins TRBV30 to TRBJ2-1; 11 nucleotides align to TRBD2. This CDR3 is built from 16 residues. With 4 bases clipped from V and 4 bases from J, the junction kept 9 bases outside the gene matches. The germline V gene encodes CDR1 GTSNPN and CDR2 SVGIG (reference sequence). The CDR3 protein is CAWNPLGLADYNEQFF. In DNA form, the CDR3 reads TGTGCCTGGAATCCCTTGGGACTAGCGGATTACAATGAGCAGTTCTTC.

This chain uses TRBV27 with TRBJ2-7, with TRBD1 matching over 7 bases. The CDR3 covers 16 residues. Germline CDR1 MNHEY, CDR2 SMNVEV (reference sequence). V dropped 1 base and J dropped 6; count of bases not matched to a gene: 12. The CDR3 region has the DNA TGTGCCAGCAGTTTATTGGCCCCGACAGGGATCGGCGAGCAGTACTTC. Protein: CASSLLAPTGIGEQYF.

The chain links TRBV15 to TRBJ2-5; D perhaps matches TRBD1 (6 bases). This CDR3 comprises 15 residues. V lost 3 bases and J lost 2, with 13 bases in between. Germline values: CDR1 LNHNV, CDR2 YYDKDF (reference sequence). The CDR3 here is CATSSEGVRQETQYF. As DNA, the CDR3 is TGTGCCACCAGCAGCGAGGGGGTAAGGCAAGAGACCCAGTACTTC.

V and J are TRBV2 and TRBJ2-7; D possibly corresponds to TRBD1 (5 bases). Germline V CDR1 and CDR2: SNHLY, FYNNEI. The V end was cut by 8 bases, the J end by 3 bases, with 14 bases between. There are 13 residues in the CDR3. CDR3 DNA: TGTGCCAGCCTGTACAGGCAGGGCTACGAGCAGTACTTC. Translation gives CASLYRQGYEQYF.

This clone was recorded only once. V and J are TRBV5-6 and TRBJ1-4; tentative D call: TRBD1 (5 bases). Per the germline V gene, CDR1 is SGHDT and CDR2 is YYEEEE. The V and J ends lost 4 bases and 6 bases respectively, with 16 bases between them. The CDR3 has 15 amino acids. CDR3 sequence reads: CASSAWGGSYEKLFF. The CDR3, as DNA: TGTGCCAGCAGCGCCTGGGGCGGGAGTTATGAAAAACTGTTTTTT.

The genes are TRBV4-1 and TRBJ1-3; no clear D gene. Germline values: CDR1 MGHRA, CDR2 YSYEKL. This CDR3 contains 15 residues. Trimming took 3 bases from V and 0 from J, leaving 9 bases between them. The DNA for the CDR3 is TGCGCCAGCAGCCAGGAAGATTCCTCTGGAAACACCATATATTTT. Its translation: CASSQEDSSGNTIYF.

In its sample, this clone was seen once. The chain carries TRBV27 and TRBJ2-5; 8 bases match TRBD2. J lost 5 bases, V lost 5 bases, and 10 bases had no gene match. This CDR3 spans 15 amino acids. Germline-derived CDR1 and CDR2 are MNHEY and SMNVEV (reference sequence). CDR3 in amino acids: CASSPTGLEIETQYF. The DNA for the CDR3 is TGTGCCAGCAGTCCCACGGGACTAGAGATTGAGACCCAGTACTTC.

The V call is TRBV27, the J call TRBJ2-2; D is ambiguous. This CDR3 is 14 amino acids long. V was trimmed by 3 bases and J by 4 bases, leaving 9 bases between them. Germline V CDR1 and CDR2: MNHEY, SMNVEV (reference sequence). The CDR3 region is CASSLTERTGELFF. The CDR3 bases are TGTGCCAGCAGTTTGACGGAGCGCACCGGGGAGCTGTTTTTT.

In regard to this clone: The identical CDR3 is also encoded by other nucleotide sequences in the sample. J is TRBJ1-4 and V is TRBV4-1, with D maybe TRBD1 (6 bases). This CDR3 region has 15 residues. Trimming removed 1 base at V and 4 bases at J, with 10 bases between. Germline loops: CDR1 MGHRA, CDR2 YSYEKL. DNA of the CDR3: TGCGCCAGCAGCCAAGTGGGGGGGCGTAATGAAAAACTGTTTTTT. Its translation: CASSQVGGRNEKLFF.

This clone was detected once. The rearrangement joins TRBV4-2 to TRBJ2-3; 11 bases match TRBD2. The CDR3 runs to 16 residues. The V and J ends lost 3 bases and 5 bases, in that order; junction bases with no gene match: 7. Germline assignment: CDR1 LGHNA and CDR2 YNFKEQ. The CDR3 loop is CASSHPLAGEGDTQYF. In DNA, the CDR3 is TGTGCCAGCAGCCACCCACTAGCGGGGGAGGGAGATACGCAGTATTTT.

This chain links TRBV7-9 with TRBJ2-2; D not resolved. Germline CDR1 reads SEHNR; CDR2 reads FQNEAQ (reference sequence). The CDR3 has 12 residues. V lost 2 bases and J 9 bases, leaving 7 bases between the germline ends. The CDR3: CASSLPGRELFF. The CDR3, as DNA: TGTGCCAGCAGCTTACCTGGCCGGGAGCTGTTTTTT.